This T cell receptor beta chain derives from a study of T cells after posttransplantation cyclophosphamide. This clone was found a few times. Here immunoSEQ multiplex PCR was the method, and the copy in TCRdb shows in-frame clones only, minus some. The sample shows 50,000 to 55,000 clones, about 86% of them seen only once. Per the germline V gene, CDR1 is MRHNA and CDR2 is SNTAGT. After removal of 3 bases from V and 5 bases from J, the junction contained 5 bases not matched to a gene. This CDR3 comprises 15 residues. The chain employs TRBV6-4 and TRBJ2-1, with 9 positions matching TRBD2. This receptor was identified in a man aged 30 to 45 with a blood cancer, CMV-positive, and with a related stem cell donor. The specimen was PBMCs. The CDR3 DNA follows: TGTGCCAGCAGTGAAAGGCTAGCGGGAAACAATGAGCAGTTCTTC. It is translated as CASSERLAGNNEQFF.